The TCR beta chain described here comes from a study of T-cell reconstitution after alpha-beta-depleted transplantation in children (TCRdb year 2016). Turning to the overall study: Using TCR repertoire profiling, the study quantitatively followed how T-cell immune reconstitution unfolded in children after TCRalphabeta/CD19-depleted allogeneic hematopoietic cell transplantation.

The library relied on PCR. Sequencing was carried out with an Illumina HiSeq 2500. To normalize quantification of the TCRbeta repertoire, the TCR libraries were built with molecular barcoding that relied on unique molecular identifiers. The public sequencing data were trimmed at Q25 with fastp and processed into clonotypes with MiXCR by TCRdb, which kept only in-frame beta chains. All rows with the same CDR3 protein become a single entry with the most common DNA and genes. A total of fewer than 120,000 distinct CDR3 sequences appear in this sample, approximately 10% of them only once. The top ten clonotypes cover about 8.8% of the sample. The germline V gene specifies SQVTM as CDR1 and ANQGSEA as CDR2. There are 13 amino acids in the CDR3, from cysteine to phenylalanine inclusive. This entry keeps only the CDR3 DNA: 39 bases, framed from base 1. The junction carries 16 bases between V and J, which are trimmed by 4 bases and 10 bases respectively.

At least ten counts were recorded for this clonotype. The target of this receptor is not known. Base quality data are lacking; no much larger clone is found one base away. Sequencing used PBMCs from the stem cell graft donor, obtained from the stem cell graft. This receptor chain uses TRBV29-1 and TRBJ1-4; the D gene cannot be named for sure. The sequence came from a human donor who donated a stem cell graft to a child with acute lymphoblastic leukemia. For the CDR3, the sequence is CSVATGESRKLFF. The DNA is TGCAGCGTTGCGACGGGAGAGTCCCGAAAACTGTTTTTT.